This TCR beta chain was recovered during a study of CD8 T cells in ankylosing spondylitis (dated by TCRdb to between 2016 and 2019). Regarding the complete study: The study profiled T cell receptor beta repertoires in healthy donors and ankylosing spondylitis patients to find disease-linked TCR variants. The whole study cohort included 85 to 120 healthy donors and under 30 ankylosing spondylitis patients. Peripheral blood samples were taken, and synovial fluid was additionally collected from ankylosing spondylitis patients. What the study reported, not specific to this receptor: Some of the motif variants had been reported before in the synovial fluid and blood of reactive arthritis patients, a finding that suggests common disease-initiation mechanisms. Blood from ankylosing spondylitis patients appeared to be characterized by a TCR beta motif made up of under ten highly homologous amino acid variants. The disease-linked clones were reported to be significantly enriched in matched synovial fluid samples from ankylosing spondylitis patients. The disease-linked clones showed a CD8+ phenotype and occurred at relatively low frequencies in peripheral blood.

In regard to this clonotype: This clone's antigen is unknown. No qualities accompany the bases; no much larger clone lies one base away.

Trimming leaves V shorter by 5 bases and J shorter by 4 bases, with the junction holding 8 bases beyond the gene matches. Including the terminal cysteine and phenylalanine, the CDR3 comprises 15 residues. Only CDR3 DNA remains: 45 bases, in frame from the first base. Sequencing relied on an Illumina HiSeq 2500. Quantitative 5'-RACE with molecular barcodes was used to prepare TCR beta libraries. The published analysis was carried out like this. A new computational method, built on a probabilistic model of VDJ rearrangement, was used to identify disease-linked TCR variants. TCRdb reanalyzed the raw reads on its own, using fastp at Q25 for trimming and MiXCR for clone calling, and kept in-frame beta chains. Every distinct CDR3 protein forms one entry, paired with its most common genes and DNA. TCRdb's processing, not the authors' own work, is the source of the V and J calls. This sample gives hundreds of thousands of distinct CDR3 sequences in total; roughly a quarter of them show up just once. The top ten constitute 0.89% of the sample.

The rearrangement joined TRBV12-3 or TRBV12-4 to TRBJ1-5, with 7 junctional bases fitting TRBD1. This sequence originates from a male donor with ankylosing spondylitis. The source material was blood, either unsorted or a sorted T cell fraction (not recorded which). The base sequence is TGTGCCAGCAGTCCGAACAGGGGACGGAATCAGCCCCAGCATTTT. This yields the protein CASSPNRGRNQPQHF.